This section outlines one TCR beta chain sequence together with its context. Germline V gene lookup returns CDR1 GTSNPN and CDR2 SVGIG (reference sequence). V gave up 4 bases and J gave up 10 bases; unmatched junction bases: 7. CDR3 length: 14 residues. These data are taken from a study of blood T cell repertoires in COVID-19. Study context: Italy, Spain and the United States were the sources of the convalescent and acute COVID-19 samples. The analysed material was cDNA or gDNA that came from T cells, B-cell-depleted T cells, or PBMCs.

Authors' methods: Reference gene primers were amplified, and this amplification served to estimate nucleated cell counts. Clones were sequenced by immunoSEQ multiplex PCR, and TCRdb holds only the in-frame ones, with some missing. The V and J calls and clone size come from that table; D and trimming were worked out from the DNA. The sample lists 150,000 to 200,000 clones, approximately 86% occurring once. Material: peripheral blood. The clonotype originates from a man between 65 and 85 years old with active or convalescent COVID-19. The V and J genes are TRBV30 and TRBJ1-6; 10 bases are a match to TRBD1. This chain's CDR3 is CAWKGQGSWSPLHF. The CDR3 DNA follows: TGTGCCTGGAAGGGACAGGGGAGTTGGTCACCCCTCCACTTT.